These 13 T cell receptor beta chains share one sample of origin, sequenced in a study of T-cell memory formation after mild COVID-19. TCRdb recomputed calls from the 5' RACE reads with MiXCR, one row per CDR3 protein. The data contain a few hundred thousand distinct CDR3 sequences, more than 20% of them singletons. The sequenced material came from PBMCs or a T cell subset sorted from them (not recorded which). The receptors derive from an adult woman who had mild COVID-19 (a few samples of this study predate the infection). Cell type and time point are not known.

This clonotype was counted a few times. This sequence joins TRBV3-1 and TRBJ1-5; 7 bases fit TRBD1. The V and J ends lost 0 bases and 5 bases, in that order; junction bases with no gene match: 4. The V gene's germline CDR1 is LGHDT and CDR2 YNNKEL (reference sequence). The CDR3 spans 15 residues. CDR3 coding DNA: TGTGCCAGCAGCCAAGATCTGACAGGGTATCAGCCCCAGCATTTT. The encoded protein is CASSQDLTGYQPQHF.

The chain has TRBV5-6 and TRBJ1-2, with D unclear. Germline CDR1 is SGHDT and CDR2 is YYEEEE. Trimming left V 4 bases short and J 7 bases short, with 11 bases between. The CDR3 spans 12 residues. Written as DNA, the CDR3 is TGTGCCAGCAGCCGCGTGTTGTTTGGCTACACCTTC. Its translation is CASSRVLFGYTF.

This clonotype was seen at least ten times. The chain couples TRBV7-2 to TRBJ2-1; the D is unclear. Germline CDR1 reads SGHTA; CDR2 reads FQGNSA. The CDR3 contains 15 residues. V was pared by 4 bases and J by 4 bases, with 14 bases between. The CDR3 protein is CASSSSTMDYNEQFF. The CDR3 DNA is TGTGCCAGCAGCTCCTCGACGATGGATTACAATGAGCAGTTCTTC.

This clonotype was detected only a few times. The CDR3 DNA sequence: TGTGCCAGCAGCTTGGGAGTTTTGGTGGATACGCAGTATTTT. This gives the protein CASSLGVLVDTQYF. The gene calls are TRBV5-6 and TRBJ2-3; no definite D call. The germline V and J ends were trimmed by 0 bases and 6 bases, with 11 bases remaining between them. The CDR3 sequence is 14 residues long. Germline V CDR1 and CDR2: SGHDT, YYEEEE.

The chain joins TRBV5-1 to TRBJ1-4, with 11 nucleotides matching TRBD1. CDR1 is SGHRS, CDR2 YFSETQ, per germline. The CDR3 is 16 residues long. J gave up 8 bases and V 4 bases, and 10 bases lay outside the gene matches. In nucleotides, the CDR3 is TGCGCCAGCAGCCAATCTTCAGGGACAGGGGGGGAAAAACTGTTTTTT. It yields the protein CASSQSSGTGGEKLFF.

This sequence joins TRBV4-1 and TRBJ2-7; TRBD1 agrees at 7 bases. CDR1 is MGHRA and CDR2 is YSYEKL in the germline V gene. The CDR3 has 14 residues. V lost 4 bases to trimming and J lost 1 base; unmatched junction nucleotides: 4. The CDR3 DNA sequence: TGCGCCAGCAGCCGACCGACAGGGTCCTACGAGCAGTACTTC. It encodes CASSRPTGSYEQYF.

For the CDR3, the DNA is TGCAGTGCGGACCGGGGGGGGCTTGGCACAGATACGCAGTATTTT. Protein product: CSADRGGLGTDTQYF. The chain couples TRBV20-1 to TRBJ2-3, with TRBD2 matching over 8 bases. Germline trimming cut 6 bases from V and 1 base from J; bases unmatched to any gene: 9. From germline, CDR1 is DFQATT and CDR2 SNEGSKA (reference sequence). This CDR3 region has 15 residues.

This chain connects TRBV27 to TRBJ2-1, with D possibly called TRBD1 or TRBD2 (5 bases each). The CDR3 is 14 amino acids. Germline values: CDR1 MNHEY, CDR2 SMNVEV (reference sequence). V dropped 6 bases and J dropped 5 bases, with 14 bases sitting between them. The CDR3 spells CASSRDGTNNEQFF. CDR3 bases: TGTGCCAGCAGCCGGGACGGGACCAACAATGAGCAGTTCTTC.

This clonotype has a handful of counts. The J gene is TRBJ2-3, the V gene TRBV6-2 or TRBV6-3; 7 positions agree with TRBD1. V dropped 0 bases and J dropped 2; count of bases not matched to a gene: 8. This CDR3 region has 17 residues. Germline CDR1 MNHEY, CDR2 SVGEGT. The CDR3 protein is CASSYSLGQADTDTQYF. CDR3 nucleotides: TGTGCCAGCAGTTACTCCCTCGGACAGGCTGACACAGATACGCAGTATTTT.

CDR3 nucleotides: TGTGCCTGGAGTGTTCACCTGACAGGGAGACATAACTATGGCTACACCTTC. Translation gives CAWSVHLTGRHNYGYTF. The chain uses TRBV30 and TRBJ1-2, with 7 bases matching TRBD1. The V gene's germline CDR1 is GTSNPN and CDR2 SVGIG (reference sequence). Trimming took 0 bases from V and 1 from J; bases not matched to a gene: 11. The CDR3 consists of 17 residues.

This clonotype occurred a few times. The chain is built from TRBV10-3 and TRBJ1-3, with D possibly being TRBD1 (6 bases). Looked up from germline, CDR1 is ENHRY and CDR2 is SYGVKD. Trimming shortened V by 3 bases and J by 6 bases, and 15 bases separated the two germline ends. The CDR3 covers 15 residues. DNA for the CDR3: TGTGCCATCAGTGAATTCCAAACAGGGTCAAACACCATATATTTT. It specifies CAISEFQTGSNTIYF.

The chain has TRBV15 and TRBJ2-5; 10 bases agree with TRBD2. From germline, CDR1 is LNHNV and CDR2 YYDKDF (reference sequence). With V trimmed by 2 bases and J by 2 bases, 2 bases remained unmatched. The CDR3 is made up of 15 amino acids. The CDR3 spells CATSRIAGGQETQYF. CDR3 sequence (DNA): TGTGCCACCAGCAGAATAGCGGGGGGACAAGAGACCCAGTACTTC.

There are many counts of this clonotype. The J gene is TRBJ1-2, the V gene TRBV5-1; D is ambiguous. This CDR3 comprises 15 residues. Germline V gene data show CDR1 as SGHRS and CDR2 as YFSETQ. The V gene lost 0 bases and the J gene lost 9 bases, with 18 bases spanning the gap. DNA of the CDR3: TGCGCCAGCAGCTTGGAGGAGGGTACGGTTTGGAGCTACACCTTC. Protein sequence: CASSLEEGTVWSYTF.